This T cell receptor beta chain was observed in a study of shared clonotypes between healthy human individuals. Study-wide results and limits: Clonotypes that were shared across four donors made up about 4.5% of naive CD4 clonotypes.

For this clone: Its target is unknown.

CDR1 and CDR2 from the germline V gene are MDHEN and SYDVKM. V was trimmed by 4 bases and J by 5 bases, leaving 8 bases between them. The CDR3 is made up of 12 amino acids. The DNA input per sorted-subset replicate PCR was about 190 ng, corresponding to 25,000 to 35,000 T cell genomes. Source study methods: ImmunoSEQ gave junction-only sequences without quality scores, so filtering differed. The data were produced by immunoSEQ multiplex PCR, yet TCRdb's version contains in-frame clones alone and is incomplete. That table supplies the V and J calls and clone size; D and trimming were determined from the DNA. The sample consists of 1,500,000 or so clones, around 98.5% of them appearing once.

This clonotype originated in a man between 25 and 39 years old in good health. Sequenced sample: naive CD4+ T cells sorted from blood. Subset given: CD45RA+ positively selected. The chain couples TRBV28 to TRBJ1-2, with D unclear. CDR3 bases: TGTGCCAGCAGTTCGCTGTCTTATGGCTACACCTTC. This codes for CASSSLSYGYTF.